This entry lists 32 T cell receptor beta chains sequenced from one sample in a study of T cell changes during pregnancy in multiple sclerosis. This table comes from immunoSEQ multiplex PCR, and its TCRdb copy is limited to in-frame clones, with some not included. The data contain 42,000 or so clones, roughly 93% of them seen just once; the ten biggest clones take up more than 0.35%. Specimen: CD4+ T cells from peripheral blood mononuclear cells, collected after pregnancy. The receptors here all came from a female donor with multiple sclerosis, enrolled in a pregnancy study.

The CDR3 region is CASRPTGAPEAFF. In DNA, the CDR3 is TGTGCCAGCAGACCTACAGGGGCTCCTGAAGCTTTCTTT. The genes are TRBV18 and TRBJ1-1, with TRBD1 matching 7 bases. The CDR3 sequence is 13 residues long. In germline, CDR1 is KGHSH, CDR2 LQKENI. The J segment lost 6 bases and the V segment lost 8 bases, leaving 9 bases of the junction unmatched.

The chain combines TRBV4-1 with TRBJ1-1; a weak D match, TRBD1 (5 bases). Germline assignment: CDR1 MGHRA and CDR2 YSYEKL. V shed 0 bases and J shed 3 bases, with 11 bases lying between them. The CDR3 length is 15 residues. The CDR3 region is CASSQDRQGDTEAFF. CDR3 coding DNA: TGCGCCAGCAGCCAAGATAGGCAGGGTGACACTGAAGCTTTCTTT.

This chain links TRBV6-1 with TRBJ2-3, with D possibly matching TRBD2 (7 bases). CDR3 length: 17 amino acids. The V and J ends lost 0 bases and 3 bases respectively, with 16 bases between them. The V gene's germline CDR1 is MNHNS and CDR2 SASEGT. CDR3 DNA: TGTGCCAGCAGTGAAGCGTGGGGGGGCAAAGGAACAGATACGCAGTATTTT. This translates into CASSEAWGGKGTDTQYF.

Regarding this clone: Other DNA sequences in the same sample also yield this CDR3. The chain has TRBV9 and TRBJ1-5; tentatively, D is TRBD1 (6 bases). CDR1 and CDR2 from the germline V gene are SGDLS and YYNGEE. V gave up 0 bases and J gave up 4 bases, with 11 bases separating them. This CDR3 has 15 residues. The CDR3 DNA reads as TGTGCCAGCAGCGTAGACGGGCAGGGGAATCAGCCCCAGCATTTT. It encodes CASSVDGQGNQPQHF.

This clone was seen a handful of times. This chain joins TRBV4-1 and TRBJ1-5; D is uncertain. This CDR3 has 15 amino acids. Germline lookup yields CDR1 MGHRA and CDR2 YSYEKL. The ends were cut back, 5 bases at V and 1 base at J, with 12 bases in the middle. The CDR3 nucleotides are TGCGCCAGCAGCGCTATGGCCGGGAGCAATCAGCCCCAGCATTTT. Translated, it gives CASSAMAGSNQPQHF.

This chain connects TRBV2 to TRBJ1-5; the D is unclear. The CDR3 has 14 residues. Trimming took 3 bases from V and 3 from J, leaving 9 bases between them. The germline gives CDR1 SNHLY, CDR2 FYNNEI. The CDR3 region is CASSDERHNQPQHF. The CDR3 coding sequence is TGTGCCAGCAGTGATGAGAGACACAATCAGCCCCAGCATTTT.

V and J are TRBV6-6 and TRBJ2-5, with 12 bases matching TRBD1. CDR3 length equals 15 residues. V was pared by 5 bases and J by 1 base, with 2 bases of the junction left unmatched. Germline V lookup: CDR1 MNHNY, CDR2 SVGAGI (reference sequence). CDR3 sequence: CASSPGQGAQETQYF. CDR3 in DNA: TGTGCCAGCAGTCCGGGACAGGGGGCCCAAGAGACCCAGTACTTC.

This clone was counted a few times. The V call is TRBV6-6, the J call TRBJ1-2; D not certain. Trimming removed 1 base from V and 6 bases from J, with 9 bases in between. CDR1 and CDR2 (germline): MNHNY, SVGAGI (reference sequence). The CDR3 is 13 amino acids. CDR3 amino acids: CASSYFSGDGYTF. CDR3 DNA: TGTGCCAGCAGTTACTTCTCCGGGGATGGCTACACCTTC.

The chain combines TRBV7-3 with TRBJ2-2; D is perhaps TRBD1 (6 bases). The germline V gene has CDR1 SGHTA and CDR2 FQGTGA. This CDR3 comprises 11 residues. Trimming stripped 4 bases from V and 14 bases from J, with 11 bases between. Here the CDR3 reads CASSSAGTLFF. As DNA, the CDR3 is TGTGCCAGCAGCTCAGCCGGGACACTGTTTTTT.

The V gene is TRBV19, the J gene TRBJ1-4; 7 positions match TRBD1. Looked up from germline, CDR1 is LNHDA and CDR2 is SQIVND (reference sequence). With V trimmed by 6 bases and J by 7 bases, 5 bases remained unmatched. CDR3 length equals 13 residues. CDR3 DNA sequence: TGTGCCAGTAGACGAACAGGGGTTGAAAAACTGTTTTTT. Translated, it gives CASRRTGVEKLFF.

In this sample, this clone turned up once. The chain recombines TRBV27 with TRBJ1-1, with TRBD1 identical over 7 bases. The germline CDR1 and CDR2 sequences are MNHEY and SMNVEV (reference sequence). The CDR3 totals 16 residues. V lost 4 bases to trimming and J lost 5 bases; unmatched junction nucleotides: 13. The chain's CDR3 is CASSSGPGGIGTEAFF. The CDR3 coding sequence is TGTGCCAGCAGTTCCGGGCCAGGGGGGATTGGAACTGAAGCTTTCTTT.

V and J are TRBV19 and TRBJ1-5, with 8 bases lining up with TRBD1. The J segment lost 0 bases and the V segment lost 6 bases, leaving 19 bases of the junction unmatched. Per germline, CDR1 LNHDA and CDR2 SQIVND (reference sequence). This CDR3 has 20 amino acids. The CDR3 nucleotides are TGTGCCAGTAGCCGGTACTCGGAGGACAGGGACGCTTATAGCAATCAGCCCCAGCATTTT. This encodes CASSRYSEDRDAYSNQPQHF.

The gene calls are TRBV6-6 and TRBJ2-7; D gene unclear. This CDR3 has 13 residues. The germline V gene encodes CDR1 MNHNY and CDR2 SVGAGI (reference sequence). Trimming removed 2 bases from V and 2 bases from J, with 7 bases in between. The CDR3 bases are TGTGCCAGCAGTTACCAGGTAACCTACGAGCAGTACTTC. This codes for CASSYQVTYEQYF.

CDR3 residues: CSFRGLNTGELFF. CDR3 sequence (DNA): TGCAGCTTCAGGGGGCTTAACACCGGGGAGCTGTTTTTT. The chain recombines TRBV29-1 with TRBJ2-2; TRBD1 matches 8 bases. The CDR3 is 13 amino acids. Trimming took 8 bases from V and 2 from J; bases not matched to a gene: 4. Germline loops: CDR1 SQVTM, CDR2 ANQGSEA.

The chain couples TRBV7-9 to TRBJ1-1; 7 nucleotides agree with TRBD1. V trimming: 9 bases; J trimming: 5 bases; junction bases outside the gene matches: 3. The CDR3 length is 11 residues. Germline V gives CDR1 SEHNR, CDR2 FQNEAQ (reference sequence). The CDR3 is CASPGGTEAFF. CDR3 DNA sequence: TGTGCCAGTCCAGGGGGTACTGAAGCTTTCTTT.

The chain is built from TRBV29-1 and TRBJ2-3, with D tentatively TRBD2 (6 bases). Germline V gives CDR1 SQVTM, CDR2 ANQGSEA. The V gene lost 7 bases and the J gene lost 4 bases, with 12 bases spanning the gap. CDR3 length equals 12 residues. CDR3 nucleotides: TGCAGCGGGGGCGGGGCTGCAGATACGCAGTATTTT. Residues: CSGGGAADTQYF.

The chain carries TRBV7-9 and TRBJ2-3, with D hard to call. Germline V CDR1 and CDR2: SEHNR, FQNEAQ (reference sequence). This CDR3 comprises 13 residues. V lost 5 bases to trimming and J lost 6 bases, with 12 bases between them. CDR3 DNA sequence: TGTGCCAGCAGCCCATCAGTCGTCGATACGCAGTATTTT. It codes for CASSPSVVDTQYF.

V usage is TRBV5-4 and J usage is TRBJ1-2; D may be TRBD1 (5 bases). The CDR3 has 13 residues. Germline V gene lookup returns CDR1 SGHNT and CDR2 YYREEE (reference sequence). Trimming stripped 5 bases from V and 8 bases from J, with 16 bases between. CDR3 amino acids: CASSHDSESGYTF. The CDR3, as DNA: TGTGCCAGCAGTCACGACAGCGAGTCAGGCTACACCTTC. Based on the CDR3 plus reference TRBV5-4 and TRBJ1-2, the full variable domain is ETGVTQSPTHLIKTRGQQVTLRCSSQSGHNTVSWYQQALGQGPQFIFQYYREEENGRGNFPPRFSGLQFPNYSSELNVNALELDDSALYLCASSHDSESGYTFGSGTRLTVV.

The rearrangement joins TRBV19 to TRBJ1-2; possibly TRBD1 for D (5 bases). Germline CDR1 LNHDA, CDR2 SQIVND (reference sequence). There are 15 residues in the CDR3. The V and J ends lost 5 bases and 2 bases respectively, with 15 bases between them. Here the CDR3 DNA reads TGTGCCAGTAGTTTGGGTTACGGGGGGAACTATGGCTACACCTTC. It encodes CASSLGYGGNYGYTF.

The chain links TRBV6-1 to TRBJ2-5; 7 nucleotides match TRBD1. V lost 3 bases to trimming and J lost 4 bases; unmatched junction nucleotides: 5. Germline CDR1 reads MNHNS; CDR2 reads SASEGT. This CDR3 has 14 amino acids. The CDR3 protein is CASSDFYRGETQYF. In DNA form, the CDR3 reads TGTGCCAGCAGTGATTTTTACAGGGGAGAGACCCAGTACTTC.

The CDR3 is CASSNRQGASEQFF. The CDR3 DNA is TGTGCCAGTAGTAATCGACAGGGGGCCAGTGAGCAGTTCTTC. V and J are TRBV19 and TRBJ2-1; TRBD1 agrees at 10 bases. The CDR3 loop spans 14 amino acids. The junction had 6 bases not matched to a gene; V was cut back by 4 bases and J by 9 bases. Germline V gives CDR1 LNHDA, CDR2 SQIVND (reference sequence).

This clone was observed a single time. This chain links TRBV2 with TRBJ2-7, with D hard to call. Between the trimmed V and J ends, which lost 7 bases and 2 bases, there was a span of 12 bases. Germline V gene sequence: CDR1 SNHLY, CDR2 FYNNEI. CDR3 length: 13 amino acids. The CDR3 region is CASIPYTPYEQYF. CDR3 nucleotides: TGTGCCAGCATTCCGTACACCCCCTACGAGCAGTACTTC.

The CDR3 DNA sequence: TGTGCCAGTAGTATAGATCGCCAGGGCAGGGCCCCCGGCTACACCTTC. This codes for CASSIDRQGRAPGYTF. The rearrangement uses TRBV19 and TRBJ1-2; D is possibly TRBD1 (5 bases). The V and J ends lost 0 bases and 8 bases respectively, with 19 bases between them. The CDR3 loop spans 16 amino acids. The germline V gene encodes CDR1 LNHDA and CDR2 SQIVND (reference sequence). The whole variable domain, remainder taken from reference TRBV19 and TRBJ1-2, is DGGITQSPKYLFRKEGQNVTLSCEQNLNHDAMYWYRQDPGQGLRLIYYSQIVNDFQKGDIAEGYSVSREKKESFPLTVTSAQKNPTAFYLCASSIDRQGRAPGYTFGSGTRLTVV.

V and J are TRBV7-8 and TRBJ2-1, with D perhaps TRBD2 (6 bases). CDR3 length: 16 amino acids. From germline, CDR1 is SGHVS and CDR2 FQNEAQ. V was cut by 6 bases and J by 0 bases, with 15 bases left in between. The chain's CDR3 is CASRSGTSYSYNEQFF. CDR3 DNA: TGTGCCAGCAGGTCCGGGACTTCATACTCCTACAATGAGCAGTTCTTC.

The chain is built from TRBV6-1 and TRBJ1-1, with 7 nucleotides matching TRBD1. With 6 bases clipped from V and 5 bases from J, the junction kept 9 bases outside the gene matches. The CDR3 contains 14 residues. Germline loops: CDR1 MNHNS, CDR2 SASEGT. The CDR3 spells CASSDQGGVTEAFF. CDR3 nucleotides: TGTGCCAGCAGCGACCAGGGGGGCGTGACTGAAGCTTTCTTT.

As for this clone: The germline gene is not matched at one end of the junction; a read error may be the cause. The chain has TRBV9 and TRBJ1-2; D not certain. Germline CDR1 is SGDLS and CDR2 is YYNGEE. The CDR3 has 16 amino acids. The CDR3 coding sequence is TGTGCCAGCATCGTAGTCAACTGGGCTCCCGGCTATGGCTACACCTTC. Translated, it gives CASIVVNWAPGYGYTF.

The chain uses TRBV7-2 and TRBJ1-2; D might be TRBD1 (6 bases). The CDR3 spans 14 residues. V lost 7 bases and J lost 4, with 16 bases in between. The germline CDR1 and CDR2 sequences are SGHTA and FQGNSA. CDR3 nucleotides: TGTGCCAGCACACTGACAGGCGTCGTCTATGGCTACACCTTC. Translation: CASTLTGVVYGYTF.

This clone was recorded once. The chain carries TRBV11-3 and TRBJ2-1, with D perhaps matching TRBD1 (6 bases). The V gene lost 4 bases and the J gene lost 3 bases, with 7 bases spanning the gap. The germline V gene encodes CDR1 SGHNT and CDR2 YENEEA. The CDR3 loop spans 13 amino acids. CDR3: CASSSGVYNEQFF. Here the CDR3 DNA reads TGTGCCAGCAGCTCAGGGGTCTACAATGAGCAGTTCTTC.

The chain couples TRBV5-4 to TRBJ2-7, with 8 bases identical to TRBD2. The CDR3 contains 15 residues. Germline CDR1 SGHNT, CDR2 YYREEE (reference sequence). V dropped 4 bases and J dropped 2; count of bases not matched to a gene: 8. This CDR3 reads CASSKPGLEAYEQYF. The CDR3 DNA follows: TGTGCCAGCAGCAAGCCGGGACTAGAGGCCTACGAGCAGTACTTC.

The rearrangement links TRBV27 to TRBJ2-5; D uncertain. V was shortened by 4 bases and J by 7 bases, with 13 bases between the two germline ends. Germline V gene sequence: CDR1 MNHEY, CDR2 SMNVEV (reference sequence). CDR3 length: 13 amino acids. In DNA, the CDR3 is TGTGCCAGCAGTTCCCCTTCGGGTGGGACCCAGTACTTC. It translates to CASSSPSGGTQYF.

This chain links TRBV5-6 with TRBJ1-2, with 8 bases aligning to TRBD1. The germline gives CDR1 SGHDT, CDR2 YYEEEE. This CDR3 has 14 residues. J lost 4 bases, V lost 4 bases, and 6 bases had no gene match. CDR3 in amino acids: CASSRTGMSYGYTF. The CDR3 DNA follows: TGTGCCAGCAGCCGGACAGGGATGTCCTATGGCTACACCTTC. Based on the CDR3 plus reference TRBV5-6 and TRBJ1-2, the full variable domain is DAGVTQSPTHLIKTRGQQVTLRCSPKSGHDTVSWYQQALGQGPQFIFQYYEEEERQRGNFPDRFSGHQFPNYSSELNVNALLLGDSALYLCASSRTGMSYGYTFGSGTRLTVV.

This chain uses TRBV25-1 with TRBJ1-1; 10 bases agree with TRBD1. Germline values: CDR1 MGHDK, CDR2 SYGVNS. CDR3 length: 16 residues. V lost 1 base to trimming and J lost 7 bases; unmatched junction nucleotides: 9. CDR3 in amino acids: CASSESLRTGGVEAFF. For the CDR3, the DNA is TGTGCCAGCAGTGAATCCCTCCGGACAGGGGGGGTTGAAGCTTTCTTT.